Included here is one TCR beta chain sequence, with context. Its antigen is undetermined. The data were obtained in a study of cytomegalovirus exposure and HLA in healthy donors. Study-wide findings and caveats: Most subjects had HLA-A and HLA-B alleles reportedly predicted accurately by TCR beta sequences.

The V and J ends lost 0 bases and 8 bases, in that order; junction bases with no gene match: 0. CDR1 and CDR2 (germline): DFQATT, SNEGSKA (reference sequence). There are 11 residues in the CDR3. With 60 Vbeta and 13 Jbeta primers, the PCR was carried out. Clones were sequenced by immunoSEQ multiplex PCR, and TCRdb holds only the in-frame ones, with some missing. The data show about 90,000 clones, around 85% seen once. The rearrangement uses TRBV20-1 and TRBJ1-1; 7 bases align to TRBD1. Sequencing input: PBMCs. The sequence derives from a man aged 25 to 40 in good health and CMV-seronegative. CDR3 nucleotide sequence: TGCAGTGCTAGAGAACAGGGGGAAGCTTTCTTT. This sequence encodes CSAREQGEAFF.